These T cell receptor beta chains were read from a single sample in a study of T cell repertoires in cytomegalovirus infection. TCRdb re-called the reads through MiXCR, storing one row per CDR3 protein. Here the sample spans fewer than 200,000 distinct CDR3 sequences, more than 9% being singletons. The material sequenced was PBMCs. The receptors were gathered from a human donor in good health (CMV status not recorded). Some clones in this sample may be carry-over from other donors' samples. Each CDR3 is given without its conserved first and last residue. Rows may omit the clone size; those that give it use once, few, many or a size class.

V gene,J gene,clone size,CDR3 protein
TRBV6-2/TRBV6-3,TRBJ2-3,many,ASGPSSGRATDTQY
TRBV29-1,TRBJ1-5,few,SVLFSANQPQH
TRBV7-2,TRBJ2-5,many,ASSPGQAQRRETQY
TRBV5-1,TRBJ2-6,many,ASSLTVPGSSGANVLT
TRBV10-3,TRBJ2-7,few,AISGAGSYEQY
TRBV7-2,TRBJ2-1,many,ASSLSSGRFNEQF
TRBV20-1,TRBJ2-3,-,SAVPGLALTDTQY
TRBV7-2,TRBJ1-4,many,ASSAGQALNEKLF
TRBV7-2,TRBJ1-1,many,ASSLGIGASGGNTEAF
TRBV5-1,TRBJ1-5,-,ASATGTGANQPQH
TRBV19,TRBJ2-3,many,ASSLNLAGLSTDTQY
TRBV20-1,TRBJ2-7,many,SALRGLQKQGFGYEQY
TRBV20-1,TRBJ2-1,-,SAGRGSYNEQF
TRBV7-2,TRBJ2-7,many,ASSSGAGTTFLEQY
TRBV5-1,TRBJ1-1,many,ASSRGNTEAF
TRBV3-1,TRBJ1-2,-,ASSQEKTGHYGYT
TRBV2,TRBJ2-1,-,ASSELGTSGRGEQF
TRBV6-6,TRBJ2-7,-,ASSPNQIAEPYEQY
TRBV20-1,TRBJ1-1,few,SARETGLGTEAF
TRBV28,TRBJ1-2,few,ASSLSLQGEVGGYT
TRBV15,TRBJ1-5,-,ATSRSGTRGIQPQH
TRBV7-8,TRBJ1-2,many,ASSPGQHGYT
TRBV23-1,TRBJ2-7,many,ASPPGDEQY
TRBV20-1,TRBJ2-1,-,SARPRTSGGLYNEQF
TRBV29-1,TRBJ2-2,many,SVILAVSPGELF